This TCR beta chain was recovered during a study of patients and donors after allogeneic stem cell transplantation. This CDR3 comprises 17 residues. Germline CDR1 SGHTA, CDR2 FQGTGA. V gave up 1 base and J gave up 5 bases; unmatched junction bases: 12. TCRdb independently ran MiXCR on the RT-PCR reads; one entry per CDR3 protein. The data show about 410,000 distinct CDR3 sequences, under 20% seen once. This clonotype was sampled from a human donor who was either an allogeneic HSCT recipient or a stem cell or donor lymphocyte infusion donor (not recorded which). It is not recorded whose cells these are; they may come from a transplant donor. This chain uses TRBV7-3 with TRBJ2-7; 9 bases are shared with TRBD2. The sequenced sample consisted of blood, either unsorted or a sorted T cell fraction (not recorded which). Here the CDR3 reads CASSLRGSGRANDEQYF. DNA for the CDR3: TGTGCCAGCAGCTTAAGAGGTAGCGGGAGAGCGAACGACGAGCAGTACTTC. The full variable domain, with the rest looked up from reference TRBV7-3 and TRBJ2-7, is GAGVSQTPSNKVTEKGKYVELRCDPISGHTALYWYRQSLGQGPEFLIYFQGTGAADDSGLPNDRFFAVRPEGSVSTLKIQRTERGDSAVYLCASSLRGSGRANDEQYFGPGTRLTVT.